The rows below give T cell receptor beta chains drawn from one sample of a study of shared clonotypes between healthy human individuals. Here immunoSEQ multiplex PCR was the method, and the copy in TCRdb shows in-frame clones only, minus some. Here the sample spans approximately 1.5 million clones, under 99% being singletons. The sequenced sample consisted of naive CD4+ T cells sorted from blood. Receptors were obtained from a man aged 25-40 years in good health. CDR3s include the opening cysteine and the closing phenylalanine or tryptophan.

>TRBV5-1|TRBJ2-3
CASSLLAGAADTQYF
>TRBV2|TRBJ2-1
CASSDLVRGGEQFF
>TRBV14|TRBJ2-7
CASSQGLADSYEQYF
>TRBV9|TRBJ2-7
CASSVGGTATYEQYF
>TRBV5-6|TRBJ2-7
CASSLMGSGNLHEQYF
>TRBV5-5|TRBJ2-1
CASSLDRGNHNEQFF
>TRBV28|TRBJ1-3
CASSSDRASGNTIYF
>TRBV12-5|TRBJ2-1
CASGPDSVAYNEQFF
>TRBV5-4|TRBJ2-7
CASSSAPGQGNEQYF
>TRBV9|TRBJ2-2
CASSVLAGDTGELFF
>TRBV28|TRBJ2-7
CASGALEQYF
>TRBV7-2|TRBJ1-1
CASSFRDRRSNTEAFF
>TRBV5-5|TRBJ1-5
CASSPAYSNQPQHF
>TRBV2|TRBJ1-2
CASSQTASNYGYTF
>TRBV5-1|TRBJ2-5
CASRNQETQYF
>TRBV5-8|TRBJ1-5
CASSLGQGSNQPQHF
>TRBV5-1|TRBJ2-2
CASSLPAGNTGELFF
>TRBV2|TRBJ1-2
CASKGSLTGTNYGYTF
>TRBV10-1|TRBJ2-7
CASSESVASDEQYF
>TRBV13|TRBJ2-5
CASSLGGGVVATQYF
>TRBV5-1|TRBJ2-1
CASSLAAVRVNGEQFF
>TRBV5-1|TRBJ2-5
CASYRPSGGGQETQYF
>TRBV28|TRBJ2-5
CASSLSGSQETQYF
>TRBV18|TRBJ2-1
CASSPREGISEYQSSYNEQFF
>TRBV4-3|TRBJ2-3
CASSQEVGSDTQYF
>TRBV10-2|TRBJ2-7
CASSDWRLSSYEQYF
>TRBV5-1|TRBJ2-7
CASSPYPGVLEQYF
>TRBV18|TRBJ1-2
CASSPDGTGGGYTF
>TRBV5-1|TRBJ2-3
CASSLRAASTDTQYF
>TRBV28|TRBJ1-2
CASSSLRGQGAKNYGYTF
>TRBV5-4|TRBJ1-1
CASSLEGRNPNTEAFF
>TRBV7-9|TRBJ2-5
CASSERLGFQETQYF
>TRBV6-6|TRBJ2-5
CASSLRAGRGETQYF
>TRBV9|TRBJ2-3
CASSPYMPNTDTQYF
>TRBV7-9|TRBJ1-5
CASSSGTPGEVNQPQHF